One TCR beta chain is described in this entry. One entry per CDR3 protein results from TCRdb running MiXCR on the 5' RACE reads. The data hold about 250,000 distinct CDR3 sequences, with more than 25% observed a single time. This sample stems from a study of CD8 T cells in ankylosing spondylitis. Trimming removed 4 bases at V and 3 bases at J, with 13 bases between. The CDR3 is made up of 14 amino acids. Germline lookup yields CDR1 LNHNV and CDR2 YYDKDF (reference sequence). The genes are TRBV15 and TRBJ2-7, with D perhaps TRBD1 or TRBD2 (6 bases each). Input material: blood, either unsorted or a sorted T cell fraction (not recorded which). This TCR derives from a male donor with ankylosing spondylitis or in good health (not recorded which). The CDR3 spells CATSKGGRFYEQYF. The CDR3 DNA reads TGTGCCACCAGCAAGGGGGGACGGTTCTACGAGCAGTACTTC. Combining the CDR3 with reference TRBV15 and TRBJ2-7 gives the whole variable domain DAMVIQNPRYQVTQFGKPVTLSCSQTLNHNVMYWYQQKSSQAPKLLFHYYDKDFNNEADTPDNFQSRRPNTSFCFLDIRSPGLGDTAMYLCATSKGGRFYEQYFGPGTRLTVT.